Following are 12 T cell receptor beta chains from one sample sequenced in a study of T cell repertoires in cytomegalovirus infection (dated by TCRdb to about 2019). Instrument used: Illumina HiSeq 1500. TCRdb cleaned the public reads at Q25 with fastp, built clones with MiXCR and kept in-frame beta chains. Each entry merges the rows of one CDR3 protein and shows their most common DNA and genes. The sample profile shows about 770,000 distinct CDR3 sequences; roughly 28% of them were found once. The ten most abundant clones make up roughly 13% of the sample. Their target antigens are unknown. The sample's treatment or condition label is to be understood as: in vitro stimulation with specific CMV peptide epitopes to enrich CMV-specific T cells. Sequenced here: cultured CD8+ T cells from PBMCs, sampled from culture after CMV antigen stimulation. The source of these receptors is a human donor in good health (CMV status not recorded). Some clones in this sample may be carry-over from other donors' samples.

This clonotype was recorded at least ten times. V usage is TRBV24-1 and J usage is TRBJ2-1; TRBD1 aligns across 10 bases. V was pared by 5 bases and J by 8 bases, with 2 bases of the junction left unmatched. Germline lookup yields CDR1 KGHDR and CDR2 SFDVKD. This CDR3 spans 13 amino acids. The CDR3 loop reads CATSATGGYEQFF. The CDR3 nucleotides are TGTGCCACCAGTGCGACAGGGGGCTATGAGCAGTTCTTC.

This rearrangement joins TRBV7-9 to TRBJ2-7, with TRBD1 as a possible D gene (6 bases). CDR1 and CDR2 (germline): SEHNR, FQNEAQ (reference sequence). V lost 2 bases, J lost 4 bases, and 18 bases lay in between. The CDR3 is 16 amino acids. CDR3 sequence: CASSLLGRGHPYEQYF. The CDR3 DNA sequence: TGTGCCAGCAGCTTACTAGGACGGGGACATCCGTACGAGCAGTACTTC.

The chain uses TRBV6-6 and TRBJ2-7; D gene unclear. This CDR3 has 15 residues. The germline gives CDR1 MNHNY, CDR2 SVGAGI (reference sequence). The V gene lost 0 bases and the J gene lost 3 bases, with 12 bases spanning the gap. The CDR3 nucleotides read TGTGCCAGCAGTTACTCCGCCGGTAGTAACTACGAGCAGTACTTC. Translation gives CASSYSAGSNYEQYF.

In its sample, this clonotype was seen many times. The chain couples TRBV7-9 to TRBJ1-4; D remains ambiguous. The germline gives CDR1 SEHNR, CDR2 FQNEAQ (reference sequence). Trimming left V 2 bases short and J 0 bases short, with 10 bases between. This CDR3 is 16 amino acids long. As DNA, the CDR3 is TGTGCCAGCAGCTTAATGGCAGGAGCAACTAATGAAAAACTGTTTTTT. It specifies CASSLMAGATNEKLFF.

Concerning this clonotype: One junction end disagrees with the germline gene, perhaps due to a read error. The rearrangement links TRBV7-7 to TRBJ2-2; 10 bases fit TRBD1. The CDR3 has 16 amino acids. Germline V CDR1 and CDR2: SSHAT, FNYEAQ (reference sequence). CDR3 nucleotides: TGTGCTAGCAGTCCCTCCGGGACAGGGGTCACCGGGGAGCTGTTTTTT. Protein: CASSPSGTGVTGELFF.

This clonotype came up a few times. This chain joins TRBV28 and TRBJ2-1, with 9 nucleotides matching TRBD2. CDR3 length equals 18 residues. Unmatched junction bases numbered 16, after V lost 8 bases and J lost 2 bases. Per germline, CDR1 MDHEN and CDR2 SYDVKM. In DNA form, the CDR3 reads TGTGCCAGCTTCTCGACCCACTCAGCGGGGGGCGCCTACAATGAGCAGTTCTTC. This sequence encodes CASFSTHSAGGAYNEQFF.

This clonotype turned up a few times. In nucleotides, the CDR3 is TGTGCCAGCAGCGGGGGACGGGGGGGCACTGAAGCTTTCTTT. Its protein is CASSGGRGGTEAFF. This chain connects TRBV11-3 to TRBJ1-1; TRBD1 is a possible D gene (5 bases). Per the germline V gene, CDR1 is SGHNT and CDR2 is YENEEA. The ends were cut back, 5 bases at V and 4 bases at J, with 14 bases in the middle. The CDR3 loop spans 14 amino acids.

There are many counts of this clonotype. The chain uses TRBV19 and TRBJ1-1, with D unresolved. The CDR3 consists of 12 residues. Trimming removed 9 bases from V and 2 bases from J, with 10 bases in between. The germline V gene has CDR1 LNHDA and CDR2 SQIVND (reference sequence). CDR3 sequence reads: CASSGRNTEAFF. The CDR3 coding sequence is TGTGCCAGCAGTGGTAGAAACACTGAAGCTTTCTTT.

This chain links TRBV7-9 with TRBJ1-1; the match to TRBD1 covers 10 bases. With 4 bases clipped from V and 5 bases from J, the junction kept 10 bases outside the gene matches. Germline CDR1 reads SEHNR; CDR2 reads FQNEAQ (reference sequence). The CDR3 covers 16 residues. The chain's CDR3 is CASSSRQGAPGTEAFF. The CDR3 DNA follows: TGTGCCAGCAGCTCTCGACAGGGGGCACCCGGGACTGAAGCTTTCTTT.

V gene TRBV5-6 combines with J gene TRBJ1-6; 8 nucleotides align to TRBD1. The germline V gene encodes CDR1 SGHDT and CDR2 YYEEEE. The CDR3 loop spans 16 amino acids. Losses at the gene ends were 4 bases for V and 7 bases for J; bases not matched to a gene: 10. CDR3 bases: TGTGCCAGCAGCGGAGAGACAGGGGTCGTCAATTCACCCCTCCACTTT. Its translation is CASSGETGVVNSPLHF.

This clonotype has a handful of counts. CDR3 coding DNA: TGTGCCAGCAGCCGCCTCCCGGGACAGGCTAATGAAAAACTGTTTTTT. It specifies CASSRLPGQANEKLFF. The chain couples TRBV7-2 to TRBJ1-4; 8 bases match TRBD1. Per the germline V gene, CDR1 is SGHTA and CDR2 is FQGNSA. Trimming cost V 5 bases and J 3 bases; bases outside gene matches: 8. The CDR3 is made up of 16 amino acids. Supplemented by reference TRBV7-2 and TRBJ1-4, the full variable domain reads GAGVSQSPSNKVTEKGKDVELRCDPISGHTALYWYRQSLGQGLEFLIYFQGNSAPDKSGLPSDRFSAERTGGSVSTLTIQRTQQEDSAVYLCASSRLPGQANEKLFFGSGTQLSVL.

This clonotype showed up just a few times. V and J are TRBV7-9 and TRBJ1-1; no reliable D call. V gave up 5 bases and J gave up 7 bases, with 14 bases separating them. CDR1 is SEHNR and CDR2 is FQNEAQ in the germline V gene (reference sequence). The CDR3 runs to 13 residues. The CDR3 region is CASSPDWRDEAFF. In nucleotides, the CDR3 is TGTGCCAGCAGCCCAGACTGGAGGGATGAAGCTTTCTTT.